This passage covers 15 T cell receptor beta chains from one sample sequenced in a study of T-cell reconstitution after alpha-beta-depleted transplantation in children (dated by TCRdb to 2015 to 2016). The library was generated by PCR. The data were produced on an Illumina HiSeq 2500. TCR libraries were prepared with molecular barcoding, using unique molecular identifiers to normalize TCRbeta repertoire quantification. Using fastp trimming at Q25 and MiXCR clonotype assembly, TCRdb reanalyzed the public sequencing data and kept in-frame beta chains. Each record represents a unique CDR3 protein, reported with the most common genes and DNA among its rows. Counted in this sample were 600,000 to 700,000 distinct CDR3 sequences; around 17% of them appeared once. In total, the top ten clones hold approximately 1% of the sample. Specimen: PBMCs from the stem cell graft donor, collected from the stem cell graft. These receptors were obtained from a human donor who donated a stem cell graft to a child with acute myeloid leukemia.

This clonotype was recorded many times. The chain is built from TRBV5-1 and TRBJ1-1, with 9 bases that match TRBD1. Germline CDR1 SGHRS, CDR2 YFSETQ. The CDR3 totals 15 residues. Unmatched junction bases numbered 4, after V lost 4 bases and J lost 0 bases. In DNA, the CDR3 is TGCGCCAGCAGCCCGGACAGGGGCTTGAACACTGAAGCTTTCTTT. It translates to CASSPDRGLNTEAFF.

This clonotype was found a few times. The genes are TRBV7-2 and TRBJ2-1, with TRBD1 as a possible D gene (6 bases). This CDR3 contains 14 residues. With 6 bases removed from V and 15 bases from J, the gap between germline ends came to 24 bases. Per germline, CDR1 SGHTA and CDR2 FQGNSA. CDR3 DNA: TGTGCCAGCAGTCGCTCCACTACAGGGTTCTGGCTGTTCTTC. Residues: CASSRSTTGFWLFF.

This clonotype showed up just a few times. This chain connects TRBV28 to TRBJ1-6; TRBD1 aligns across 7 bases. Losses at the gene ends were 6 bases for V and 1 base for J; bases not matched to a gene: 9. Germline CDR1 and CDR2: MDHEN and SYDVKM. The CDR3 loop spans 17 amino acids. The DNA of the CDR3 is TGTGCCAGCAGCCTACGAGGGGGCTGGTCCTATAATTCACCCCTCCACTTT. Translated: CASSLRGGWSYNSPLHF.

This clonotype was counted between two and nine times. The rearrangement links TRBV12-3 or TRBV12-4 to TRBJ2-2; D possibly uses TRBD1 or TRBD2 (6 bases each). The CDR3 runs 18 residues. Trimming pared 3 bases from V and 6 bases from J, leaving 23 bases between. The CDR3 here is CASSFQATGETGSGELFF. CDR3 coding DNA: TGTGCCAGCAGTTTTCAGGCGACGGGGGAAACAGGGTCCGGGGAGCTGTTTTTT.

This clonotype was detected only a few times. This rearrangement joins TRBV10-2 to TRBJ2-7; possible D gene TRBD2, 6 bases. Germline V lookup: CDR1 WSHSY, CDR2 SAAADI. The CDR3 loop spans 16 amino acids. Trimming took off 0 bases at V and 3 bases at J, with 15 bases between the two ends. The CDR3 DNA reads TGCGCCAGCAGTGAGTCATGGGACTTCGGTCTCTACGAGCAGTACTTC. Translated, it gives CASSESWDFGLYEQYF.

This clonotype has ten or more counts. The chain has TRBV5-8 and TRBJ2-3; the match to TRBD2 covers 8 bases. J lost 5 bases, V lost 2 bases, and 4 bases had no gene match. Germline V CDR1 and CDR2: SGHTS, YDEGEE. The CDR3 is 14 amino acids. CDR3 residues: CASSFGGAVDTQYF. The CDR3 DNA reads as TGTGCCAGCAGCTTCGGGGGGGCGGTAGATACGCAGTATTTT.

This clonotype came up many times. The chain joins TRBV12-3 or TRBV12-4 to TRBJ2-1; 8 bases are a match to TRBD2. V was pared by 6 bases and J by 5 bases, with 9 bases of the junction left unmatched. This CDR3 is 15 amino acids long. CDR3 amino acids: CASREAGVGHNEQFF. CDR3 coding DNA: TGTGCCAGCAGGGAAGCGGGAGTTGGCCACAATGAGCAGTTCTTC.

This clonotype was seen ten or more times. This chain links TRBV7-3 with TRBJ2-7, with TRBD1 as a possible D gene (6 bases). Germline CDR1 is SGHTA and CDR2 is FQGTGA. This CDR3 spans 13 amino acids. With 5 bases removed from V and 9 bases from J, the gap between germline ends came to 17 bases. The CDR3 is CASSPTGQTGQYF. The CDR3 DNA sequence: TGTGCCAGCAGCCCTACAGGACAGACAGGGCAGTACTTC.

V usage is TRBV12-3 or TRBV12-4 and J usage is TRBJ2-7; D remains ambiguous. The length of the CDR3 is 14 residues. V was shortened by 6 bases and J by 6 bases, with 18 bases between the two germline ends. The CDR3 loop is CASSQTGPFGEQYF. The CDR3 nucleotides read TGTGCCAGCAGCCAAACCGGGCCCTTCGGCGAGCAGTACTTC.

This clonotype has just a few counts. V usage is TRBV5-1 and J usage is TRBJ2-3; 7 bases match TRBD2. CDR1 SGHRS and CDR2 YFSETQ come from the germline V gene. V shed 0 bases, J shed 5 bases, and the junction held 6 bases outside the gene matches. The CDR3 has 15 amino acids. The CDR3 here is CASSLEGGGVDTQYF. DNA of the CDR3: TGCGCCAGCAGCTTGGAAGGTGGGGGGGTAGATACGCAGTATTTT.

This clonotype was seen many times. The chain links TRBV20-1 to TRBJ2-3, with no clear D. This CDR3 has 13 amino acids. Between the trimmed V and J ends, which lost 3 bases and 1 base, there was a span of 8 bases. Germline lookup yields CDR1 DFQATT and CDR2 SNEGSKA (reference sequence). The CDR3, as DNA: TGCAGTGCTAGTTTAGGAGGCACAGATACGCAGTATTTT. Translated: CSASLGGTDTQYF.

Concerning this clonotype itself: A read error may be the cause here, since a much bigger clone is one base away. The chain combines TRBV5-6 with TRBJ2-1; perhaps TRBD2 as D (5 bases). The CDR3 covers 15 residues. Trimming pared 3 bases from V and 6 bases from J, leaving 16 bases between. Germline V gene lookup returns CDR1 SGHDT and CDR2 YYEEEE. CDR3 DNA: TGTGCCAGCAGCTCTGAGCCGCGGGCGAGCAATGAGCAGTTCTTC. Protein sequence: CASSSEPRASNEQFF.

The V gene is TRBV12-3 or TRBV12-4, the J gene TRBJ1-3; D is perhaps TRBD1 (6 bases). The CDR3 covers 16 residues. Trimming removed 6 bases at V and 4 bases at J, with 19 bases between. This CDR3 is CASSWAGGRRGNTIYF. The DNA of the CDR3 is TGTGCCAGCAGCTGGGCGGGGGGGCGAAGAGGAAACACCATATATTTT.

This clonotype was recorded at least ten times. The chain combines TRBV4-3 with TRBJ1-5; the D is unclear. The CDR3 is 13 residues long. V lost 1 base and J 7 bases, leaving 8 bases between the germline ends. Germline CDR1 is LGHNA and CDR2 is YSLEER. The CDR3 DNA is TGCGCCAGCAGCCAAGCGATGGGCCAGCCCCAGCATTTT. This translates into CASSQAMGQPQHF.

This clonotype has a count of ten or more. The chain couples TRBV20-1 to TRBJ2-3, with TRBD2 matching over 7 bases. J gave up 0 bases and V 6 bases, and 6 bases lay outside the gene matches. Germline CDR1 is DFQATT and CDR2 is SNEGSKA (reference sequence). This CDR3 contains 14 residues. CDR3 loop: CSAHGGVSTDTQYF. In DNA form, the CDR3 reads TGCAGTGCCCATGGGGGGGTTAGCACAGATACGCAGTATTTT.